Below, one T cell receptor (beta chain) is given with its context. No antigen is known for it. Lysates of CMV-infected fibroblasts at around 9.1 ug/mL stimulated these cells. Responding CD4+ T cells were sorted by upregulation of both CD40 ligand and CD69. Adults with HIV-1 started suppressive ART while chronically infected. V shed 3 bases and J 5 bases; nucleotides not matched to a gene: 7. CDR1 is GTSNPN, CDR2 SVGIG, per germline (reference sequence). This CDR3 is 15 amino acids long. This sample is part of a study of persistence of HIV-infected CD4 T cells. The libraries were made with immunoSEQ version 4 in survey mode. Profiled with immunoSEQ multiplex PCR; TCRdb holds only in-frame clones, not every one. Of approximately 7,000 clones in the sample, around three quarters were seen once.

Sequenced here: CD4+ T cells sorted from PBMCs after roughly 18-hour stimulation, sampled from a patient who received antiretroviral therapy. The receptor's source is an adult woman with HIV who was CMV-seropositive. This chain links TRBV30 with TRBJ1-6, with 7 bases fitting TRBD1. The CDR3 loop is CAWRTGTENNSPLHF. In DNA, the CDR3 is TGTGCCTGGAGGACCGGGACAGAGAATAATTCACCCCTCCACTTT.